The 29 T cell receptor beta chains in this list originate from one sample, sequenced in a study of early T cells in non-severe SARS-CoV-2 infection. Via MiXCR, TCRdb re-called the 5' RACE reads, giving one row per CDR3 protein. This sample has around 44,000 distinct CDR3 sequences, with roughly 9.8% found just once. The material sequenced was whole blood. The receptors originated from an adult who was a healthcare worker with PCR-confirmed SARS-CoV-2 infection or an uninfected control (not recorded which).

This clonotype was picked up many times. J is TRBJ2-7 and V is TRBV7-6; TRBD2 aligns across 13 bases. Germline V CDR1 and CDR2: SGHVS, FNYEAQ. This CDR3 has 15 residues. The ends lost 6 bases at V and 5 bases at J; junction bases unmatched: 7. The CDR3 DNA reads TGTGCCAGCAGTTTTTCAGGACTAGCGGGAGACGAGCAGTACTTC. This codes for CASSFSGLAGDEQYF.

This clonotype was observed a handful of times. The chain employs TRBV28 and TRBJ2-7, with D unresolved. Germline assignment: CDR1 MDHEN and CDR2 SYDVKM. With 4 bases removed from V and 2 bases from J, the gap between germline ends came to 18 bases. This CDR3 comprises 16 residues. The CDR3 loop is CASSSLGLQTAYEQYF. Written as DNA, the CDR3 is TGTGCCAGCAGTTCCCTCGGGCTACAGACGGCCTACGAGCAGTACTTC. The full variable domain, with the rest looked up from reference TRBV28 and TRBJ2-7, is DVKVTQSSRYLVKRTGEKVFLECVQDMDHENMFWYRQDPGLGLRLIYFSYDVKMKEKGDIPEGYSVSREKKERFSLILESASTNQTSMYLCASSSLGLQTAYEQYFGPGTRLTVT.

This clonotype was counted a few times. The rearrangement uses TRBV20-1 and TRBJ2-7, with D perhaps matching TRBD1 (8 bases). CDR1 is DFQATT and CDR2 is SNEGSKA in the germline V gene (reference sequence). This CDR3 has 13 amino acids. Trimming removed 6 bases from V and 4 bases from J, with 16 bases in between. The CDR3 nucleotides read TGCAGTGCCAGGACAGGGACTAATTACGAGCAGTACTTC. Translation gives CSARTGTNYEQYF.

This clonotype was recorded many times. The chain employs TRBV6-5 and TRBJ1-1; a possible D gene is TRBD1 (5 bases). The V end was cut by 9 bases, the J end by 5 bases, with 10 bases between. The CDR3 spans 11 residues. The V gene's germline CDR1 is MNHEY and CDR2 SVGAGI. This CDR3 is CASERGTEAFF. CDR3 DNA: TGTGCCAGTGAACGGGGGACTGAAGCTTTCTTT.

This chain uses TRBV11-2 with TRBJ2-7, with D unresolved. The CDR3 runs to 14 residues. CDR1 and CDR2 (germline): SGHAT, FQNNGV. V lost 1 base and J 4 bases, leaving 11 bases between the germline ends. The CDR3 DNA follows: TGTGCCAGCAGCTTAGTCGCAGCCGCTTACGAGCAGTACTTC. Its protein is CASSLVAAAYEQYF.

Many counts were recorded for this clonotype. The chain uses TRBV28 and TRBJ1-2; D call uncertain. Germline assignment: CDR1 MDHEN and CDR2 SYDVKM. Trimming removed 5 bases at V and 5 bases at J, with 18 bases between. The CDR3 contains 15 residues. DNA for the CDR3: TGTGCCAGCAGTACAACGGAGCGCGGAGCATATGGCTACACCTTC. Translated: CASSTTERGAYGYTF.

This clonotype has only a few counts. The chain combines TRBV7-6 with TRBJ2-1; D is possibly TRBD2 (6 bases). The CDR3 sequence is 15 residues long. Between the trimmed V and J ends, which lost 8 bases and 6 bases, there was a span of 20 bases. The germline CDR1 and CDR2 sequences are SGHVS and FNYEAQ. As DNA, the CDR3 is TGTGCCAGCTCCCAGGGTCCTAGCGTTAGCAATGAGCAGTTCTTC. It translates to CASSQGPSVSNEQFF.

This clonotype was counted ten times or more. This chain uses TRBV24-1 with TRBJ2-1; TRBD2 aligns across 9 bases. Germline CDR1 and CDR2: KGHDR and SFDVKD. There are 12 residues in the CDR3. V gave up 3 bases and J gave up 10 bases; unmatched junction bases: 0. CDR3 DNA sequence: TGTGCCACCAGTGATCTAGCGGGAGAGCAGTTCTTC. It translates to CATSDLAGEQFF.

V and J are TRBV12-3 or TRBV12-4 and TRBJ2-7; the match to TRBD1 covers 8 bases. Losses at the gene ends were 6 bases for V and 3 bases for J; bases not matched to a gene: 7. This CDR3 has 14 residues. CDR3 protein: CASRSTGAVYEQYF. The CDR3 DNA is TGTGCCAGCAGATCGACAGGGGCGGTCTACGAGCAGTACTTC.

This clonotype has more than one count but fewer than ten. The rearrangement joins TRBV24-1 to TRBJ2-1, with 7 bases identical to TRBD2. CDR1 and CDR2 from the germline V gene are KGHDR and SFDVKD. V shed 3 bases and J 6 bases; nucleotides not matched to a gene: 7. This CDR3 has 15 amino acids. The CDR3 loop is CATSDVGGRGNEQFF. The CDR3 nucleotides are TGTGCCACCAGTGATGTCGGCGGGAGAGGCAATGAGCAGTTCTTC.

This clonotype was found a few times. The chain uses TRBV29-1 and TRBJ1-1; D remains unclear. CDR1 SQVTM and CDR2 ANQGSEA come from the germline V gene. The length of the CDR3 is 11 residues. V dropped 8 bases and J dropped 10 bases, with 17 bases sitting between them. Written as DNA, the CDR3 is TGCAGCACAGCTGAGACGCGGGCAGCTTTCTTT. Protein: CSTAETRAAFF.

At least ten counts were recorded for this clonotype. The rearrangement joins TRBV13 to TRBJ2-5, with 10 bases that match TRBD2. This CDR3 spans 16 amino acids. The germline V gene has CDR1 PRHDT and CDR2 FYEKMQ (reference sequence). V lost 5 bases, J lost 2 bases, and 8 bases stayed unmatched. The CDR3 sequence is CASSPPLAGVQETQYF. The CDR3 region has the DNA TGTGCCAGCAGCCCCCCCCTAGCGGGGGTACAAGAGACCCAGTACTTC.

This clonotype was found many times. The rearrangement links TRBV15 to TRBJ2-3; 7 nucleotides match TRBD2. The germline V gene has CDR1 LNHNV and CDR2 YYDKDF (reference sequence). CDR3 length equals 16 residues. V shed 2 bases, J shed 2 bases, and the junction held 7 bases outside the gene matches. The CDR3 nucleotides read TGTGCCACCAGCAGACCCGGCGCGGGAGCCACAGATACGCAGTATTTT. Encoded protein: CATSRPGAGATDTQYF.

This clonotype was observed many times. V is TRBV29-1 and J is TRBJ1-1; D uncertain. The CDR3 spans 13 residues. The germline V gene encodes CDR1 SQVTM and CDR2 ANQGSEA. V lost 1 base and J 1 base, leaving 7 bases between the germline ends. The CDR3 nucleotides read TGCAGCGTTGAAGGGGCAACGAACACTGAAGCTTTCTTT. The encoded protein is CSVEGATNTEAFF.

The sample holds many counts of this clonotype. The rearrangement links TRBV20-1 to TRBJ1-1; TRBD1 aligns across 8 bases. J lost 3 bases, V lost 5 bases, and 2 bases had no gene match. CDR3 size: 12 residues. Germline V gives CDR1 DFQATT, CDR2 SNEGSKA (reference sequence). The CDR3 spells CSASDRDTEAFF. CDR3 bases: TGCAGTGCTTCGGACAGGGACACTGAAGCTTTCTTT.

The rearrangement links TRBV27 to TRBJ1-6; the D is unclear. CDR1 is MNHEY, CDR2 SMNVEV, per germline (reference sequence). The CDR3 has 15 residues. The germline V and J ends were trimmed by 4 bases and 5 bases, with 12 bases remaining between them. The CDR3 nucleotides are TGTGCCAGCAGTTATGACCCGGGAGATAATTCACCCCTCCACTTT. It encodes CASSYDPGDNSPLHF.

This clonotype was picked up a small number of times. V is TRBV29-1 and J is TRBJ2-2; D is possibly TRBD2 (5 bases). Trimming shortened V by 0 bases and J by 4 bases, and 9 bases separated the two germline ends. The CDR3 has 14 residues. Looked up from germline, CDR1 is SQVTM and CDR2 is ANQGSEA. CDR3 in DNA: TGCAGCGTTGAAGATCGGGGATCCACCGGGGAGCTGTTTTTT. Residues: CSVEDRGSTGELFF.

This clonotype was seen many times. The chain uses TRBV19 and TRBJ1-1; no clear D gene. Per germline, CDR1 LNHDA and CDR2 SQIVND (reference sequence). V lost 6 bases to trimming and J lost 1 base, with 0 bases between them. This CDR3 has 10 amino acids. The CDR3 region is CASRNTEAFF. CDR3 in DNA: TGTGCCAGTAGGAACACTGAAGCTTTCTTT.

This clonotype was seen repeatedly, ten times or more. The V call is TRBV6-5, the J call TRBJ2-3; D assignment may be TRBD1 or TRBD2 (6 bases each). Trimming shortened V by 2 bases and J by 1 base, and 13 bases separated the two germline ends. Germline V CDR1 and CDR2: MNHEY, SVGAGI. CDR3 size: 16 residues. The chain's CDR3 is CASSYPSGAGTDTQYF. CDR3 bases: TGTGCCAGCAGTTACCCGTCGGGGGCGGGCACAGATACGCAGTATTTT.

The chain recombines TRBV6-2 or TRBV6-3 with TRBJ1-2; D gene unclear. Germline lookup yields CDR1 MNHEY and CDR2 SVGEGT. The CDR3 covers 14 residues. The ends were cut back, 10 bases at V and 8 bases at J, with 23 bases in the middle. The CDR3: CATVTQGPLGGYTF. In DNA, the CDR3 is TGTGCCACCGTCACTCAAGGACCCCTCGGGGGCTACACCTTC.

This clonotype has a single count. The chain carries TRBV12-3 or TRBV12-4 and TRBJ2-3; the match to TRBD1 covers 10 bases. The CDR3 is 16 residues long. V lost 6 bases and J lost 0; bases outside the gene matches: 6. CDR3 sequence: CASSRDRGLSTDTQYF. CDR3 nucleotides: TGTGCCAGCAGCCGAGACAGGGGGCTAAGCACAGATACGCAGTATTTT.

The genes are TRBV12-3 or TRBV12-4 and TRBJ1-4; no clear D gene. V lost 1 base and J lost 5, with 8 bases in between. This CDR3 region has 14 residues. CDR3 DNA sequence: TGTGCCAGCAGTTTAGAAGCAGGAAATGAAAAACTGTTTTTT. This codes for CASSLEAGNEKLFF.

The genes are TRBV9 and TRBJ2-2, with 9 bases matching TRBD2. Germline-derived CDR1 and CDR2 are SGDLS and YYNGEE. The CDR3 contains 15 residues. With 1 base clipped from V and 6 bases from J, the junction kept 4 bases outside the gene matches. In DNA, the CDR3 is TGTGCCAGCAGCGTACGTAGCGGGAGCCCCGGGGAGCTGTTTTTT. It codes for CASSVRSGSPGELFF.

The table lists this clonotype with many counts. The gene calls are TRBV6-5 and TRBJ2-3; unclear D gene. The CDR3 has 13 residues. CDR1 and CDR2 from the germline V gene are MNHEY and SVGAGI. V lost 2 bases and J lost 6, with 9 bases in between. CDR3: CASSYVVGDTQYF. In DNA form, the CDR3 reads TGTGCCAGCAGTTACGTAGTAGGGGATACGCAGTATTTT.

This clonotype was seen repeatedly, ten times or more. The chain uses TRBV20-1 and TRBJ2-4; maybe TRBD2 (6 bases). The length of the CDR3 is 13 residues. CDR1 DFQATT and CDR2 SNEGSKA come from the germline V gene (reference sequence). Trimming shortened V by 1 base and J by 9 bases, and 13 bases separated the two germline ends. The CDR3 coding sequence is TGCAGTGCTAGAGGTTCGCGGGGTAGCATTCAGTACTTC. Translating gives CSARGSRGSIQYF.

In its sample, this clonotype was seen many times. This chain joins TRBV10-3 and TRBJ2-3; TRBD1 matches 8 bases. The CDR3 spans 14 residues. The germline V gene encodes CDR1 ENHRY and CDR2 SYGVKD. Trimming cost V 4 bases and J 4 bases; bases outside gene matches: 4. The DNA for the CDR3 is TGTGCCATCAGTGTTGGACAGGGAGCAGATACGCAGTATTTT. Translating it yields CAISVGQGADTQYF.

The chain links TRBV11-2 to TRBJ2-3, with 11 bases lining up with TRBD2. Trimming removed 2 bases from V and 9 bases from J; junction bases left unmatched: 4. This CDR3 comprises 14 residues. Germline CDR1 reads SGHAT; CDR2 reads FQNNGV. The CDR3 nucleotides are TGTGCCAGCAGCTTATCTAGCGGGAGGTTGACGCAGTATTTT. This sequence encodes CASSLSSGRLTQYF.

This clonotype was seen many times. The V and J genes are TRBV28 and TRBJ1-4; 7 bases agree with TRBD1. Germline V gives CDR1 MDHEN, CDR2 SYDVKM. The CDR3 contains 14 residues. Germline trimming cut 0 bases from V and 8 bases from J; bases unmatched to any gene: 3. DNA for the CDR3: TGTGCCAGCAGTTTATGGGGCAGGGGGGAAAAACTGTTTTTT. Translating it yields CASSLWGRGEKLFF.

The rearrangement joins TRBV28 to TRBJ2-7, with TRBD2 identical over 7 bases. V was clipped by 5 bases and J by 3 bases; unmatched bases: 10. The germline CDR1 and CDR2 sequences are MDHEN and SYDVKM. The CDR3 loop spans 15 amino acids. CDR3 residues: CASSVDTGTIYEQYF. DNA for the CDR3: TGTGCCAGCAGTGTCGACACGGGGACTATCTACGAGCAGTACTTC.